Sequencing of this T cell receptor (beta chain) was carried out in a study of post-analysis software for immune sequencing data. The study, taken as a whole, reports: Controls showed lower frequencies than patients for several TRBV segments, and TRBV5-6, TRBV5-1 and TRBV20-1 were among these.

TCR beta cDNA libraries included unique molecular identifiers. Via MiXCR, TCRdb re-called the PCR reads, giving one row per CDR3 protein. The table lists approximately 730,000 distinct CDR3 sequences, roughly 30% of them singletons. This CDR3 has 14 residues. Germline CDR1 and CDR2: SGHTA and FQGNSA. V was pared by 5 bases and J by 4 bases, with 9 bases between. Concerning this clonotype: Its specificity is unknown.

This receptor was obtained from a girl aged 10 to 17 with multiple sclerosis. This rearrangement joins TRBV7-2 to TRBJ2-6; D gene unclear. The sample taken for sequencing was blood. The CDR3 here is CASSPYAGANVLTF. The CDR3 bases are TGTGCCAGCAGCCCGTATGCCGGGGCCAACGTCCTGACTTTC.